One sample yielded the 12 T cell receptor beta chains listed below, sequenced in a study of cytomegalovirus exposure and HLA in healthy donors. The data were produced by immunoSEQ multiplex PCR, yet TCRdb's version contains in-frame clones alone and is incomplete. This table holds fewer than 200,000 clones, roughly 96% found once. Input material: PBMCs. These receptors were taken from a woman between 18 and 29 years old in good health and CMV-seronegative.

The chain uses TRBV4-1 and TRBJ2-5; 7 nucleotides align to TRBD1. The ends lost 4 bases at V and 4 bases at J; junction bases unmatched: 9. The germline CDR1 and CDR2 sequences are MGHRA and YSYEKL. The CDR3 has 15 amino acids. CDR3 DNA: TGCGCCAGCAGCCCCGGACAGGTAGGGCGAGAGACCCAGTACTTC. Protein: CASSPGQVGRETQYF.

The chain has TRBV5-5 and TRBJ2-2; TRBD1 is a possible D gene (6 bases). Germline values: CDR1 SGHKS, CDR2 YYEKEE (reference sequence). This CDR3 spans 14 amino acids. V was clipped by 3 bases and J by 0 bases, with 6 bases between them. The CDR3 nucleotides read TGTGCCAGCAGCTGGGACACGAACACCGGGGAGCTGTTTTTT. Amino acid sequence: CASSWDTNTGELFF.

The chain links TRBV7-9 to TRBJ2-1, with 8 bases aligning to TRBD2. CDR1 SEHNR and CDR2 FQNEAQ come from the germline V gene (reference sequence). The CDR3 loop spans 15 amino acids. The V segment lost 5 bases and the J segment 2 bases; nucleotides outside the gene matches: 5. CDR3 bases: TGTGCCAGCAGCCAGGGGACTAGAACCTACAATGAGCAGTTCTTC. Amino acids: CASSQGTRTYNEQFF.

This chain uses TRBV27 with TRBJ1-5; D is unclear. Trimming left V 5 bases short and J 4 bases short, with 12 bases between. The CDR3 has 14 residues. The V gene's germline CDR1 is MNHEY and CDR2 SMNVEV (reference sequence). The CDR3 is CASSPSGLNQPQHF. CDR3 nucleotides: TGTGCCAGCAGTCCCTCGGGGTTAAATCAGCCCCAGCATTTT.

The rearrangement uses TRBV7-2 and TRBJ2-3; no firm D call. Germline values: CDR1 SGHTA, CDR2 FQGNSA. CDR3 length: 14 amino acids. The V and J ends lost 1 base and 3 bases respectively, with 8 bases between them. The CDR3 region is CASSLVAVTDTQYF. The CDR3 nucleotides read TGTGCCAGCAGCTTAGTCGCAGTAACAGATACGCAGTATTTT. Full variable domain (rest looked up from reference TRBV7-2 and TRBJ2-3): GAGVSQSPSNKVTEKGKDVELRCDPISGHTALYWYRQSLGQGLEFLIYFQGNSAPDKSGLPSDRFSAERTGGSVSTLTIQRTQQEDSAVYLCASSLVAVTDTQYFGPGTRLTVL.

The chain carries TRBV27 and TRBJ1-5; 11 positions agree with TRBD1. The CDR3 has 17 residues. With V trimmed by 0 bases and J by 7 bases, 8 bases remained unmatched. Germline values: CDR1 MNHEY, CDR2 SMNVEV (reference sequence). The CDR3 DNA is TGTGCCAGCAGTTTATCCCCGGACAGGGGGCGGGGGCAGCCCCAGCATTTT. Translation gives CASSLSPDRGRGQPQHF.

This clone turned up a few times. The chain uses TRBV25-1 and TRBJ1-1; 9 positions match TRBD1. Unmatched junction bases numbered 9, after V lost 8 bases and J lost 5 bases. Germline V CDR1 and CDR2: MGHDK, SYGVNS. The CDR3 sequence is 14 residues long. DNA of the CDR3: TGTGCCAGCGGTACAGGGGGCCTGTGGACTGAAGCTTTCTTT. Its translation is CASGTGGLWTEAFF. The full variable domain, with the rest looked up from reference TRBV25-1 and TRBJ1-1, is EADIYQTPRYLVIGTGKKITLECSQTMGHDKMYWYQQDPGMELHLIHYSYGVNSTEKGDLSSESTVSRIRTEHFPLTLESARPSHTSQYLCASGTGGLWTEAFFGQGTRLTVV.

This clone has only one observation. The gene calls are TRBV4-3 and TRBJ1-3; perhaps TRBD1 as D (6 bases). The CDR3 has 15 amino acids. V gave up 2 bases and J gave up 11 bases, with 19 bases separating them. Per the germline V gene, CDR1 is LGHNA and CDR2 is YSLEER. Here the CDR3 DNA reads TGCGCCAGCAGCCAAAGCCTGGACAGCATTGTCGCCATATATTTT. Translation: CASSQSLDSIVAIYF.

The chain combines TRBV5-1 with TRBJ2-1; D is uncertain. V lost 0 bases, J lost 7 bases, and 2 bases lay in between. The CDR3 is 11 amino acids. Germline V gives CDR1 SGHRS, CDR2 YFSETQ. Here the CDR3 DNA reads TGCGCCAGCAGCTTGGCTAATGAGCAGTTCTTC. It encodes CASSLANEQFF.

V usage is TRBV5-1 and J usage is TRBJ1-6; D ambiguous. The germline V gene encodes CDR1 SGHRS and CDR2 YFSETQ. V lost 0 bases, J lost 0 bases, and 7 bases lay in between. The CDR3 runs 16 residues. In DNA form, the CDR3 reads TGCGCCAGCAGCTTGGCGGTGAGCTCCTATAATTCACCCCTCCACTTT. Its protein is CASSLAVSSYNSPLHF.

V usage is TRBV5-1 and J usage is TRBJ2-7; 12 bases are shared with TRBD2. CDR1 SGHRS and CDR2 YFSETQ come from the germline V gene. The V and J ends lost 4 bases and 3 bases, in that order; junction bases with no gene match: 2. The CDR3 has 14 residues. This CDR3 reads CASSPTSGSYEQYF. The CDR3 DNA is TGCGCCAGCAGCCCGACTAGCGGGAGCTACGAGCAGTACTTC. Complete variable domain (other parts from reference TRBV5-1 and TRBJ2-7): KAGVTQTPRYLIKTRGQQVTLSCSPISGHRSVSWYQQTPGQGLQFLFEYFSETQRNKGNFPGRFSGRQFSNSRSEMNVSTLELGDSALYLCASSPTSGSYEQYFGPGTRLTVT.

This clone was observed once. V usage is TRBV5-1 and J usage is TRBJ2-2; weak D call: TRBD2 (5 bases). V shed 4 bases and J shed 4 bases, with 8 bases lying between them. Germline V gives CDR1 SGHRS, CDR2 YFSETQ. CDR3 length: 13 amino acids. CDR3 coding DNA: TGCGCCAGCAGCACCGAGGGCACCGGGGAGCTGTTTTTT. Translating gives CASSTEGTGELFF.